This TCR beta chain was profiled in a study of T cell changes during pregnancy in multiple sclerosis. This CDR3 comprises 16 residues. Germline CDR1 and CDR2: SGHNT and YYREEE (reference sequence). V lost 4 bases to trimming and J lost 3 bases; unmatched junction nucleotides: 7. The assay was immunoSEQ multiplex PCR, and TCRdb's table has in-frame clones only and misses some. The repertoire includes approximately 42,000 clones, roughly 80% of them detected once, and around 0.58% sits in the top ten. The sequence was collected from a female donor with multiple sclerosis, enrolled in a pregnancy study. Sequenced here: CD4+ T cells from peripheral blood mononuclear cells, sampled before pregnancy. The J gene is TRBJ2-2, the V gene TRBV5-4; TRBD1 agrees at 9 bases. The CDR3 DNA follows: TGTGCCAGCAGCCCGAACGACAGGGGGTACACCGGGGAGCTGTTTTTT. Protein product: CASSPNDRGYTGELFF.